Described below is a single T cell receptor (beta chain) sequence and its context. This record comes from a study of control samples from healthy donors and cancer patients. Between the trimmed V and J ends, which lost 7 bases and 8 bases, there was a span of 15 bases. The germline gives CDR1 SGHRS, CDR2 YFSETQ. CDR3 size: 13 residues. TCRdb's table, derived via immunoSEQ multiplex PCR, lists solely in-frame clones and lacks some. The data contain about 94,000 clones, 75% to 95% of them singletons. The sample comprised blood. The source of this sequence is a woman aged 18-29 years in good health. The chain combines TRBV5-1 with TRBJ1-4; D gene uncertain. The chain's CDR3 is CASGWGLGEKLFF. DNA for the CDR3: TGCGCCAGCGGATGGGGTTTAGGCGAAAAACTGTTTTTT.